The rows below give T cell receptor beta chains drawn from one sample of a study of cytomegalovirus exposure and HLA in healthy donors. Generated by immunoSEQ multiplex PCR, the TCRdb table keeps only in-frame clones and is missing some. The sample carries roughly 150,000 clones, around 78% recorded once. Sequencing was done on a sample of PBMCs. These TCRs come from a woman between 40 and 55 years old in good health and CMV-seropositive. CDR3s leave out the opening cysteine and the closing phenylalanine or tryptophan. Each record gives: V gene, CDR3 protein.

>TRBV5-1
ASSLEAGGSYEQY
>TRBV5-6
ASSLPGRRETDTQY
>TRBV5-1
ASSLGATLQETQY
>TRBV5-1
ASSPLGTGKETQY
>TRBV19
ASSTRDRGLWQPQH
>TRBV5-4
ASSLTGGTQETQY
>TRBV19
ASSIPGGYEQY
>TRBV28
ASSIPQAPNTEAF
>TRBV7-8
ASSLAPRQGAGGYT
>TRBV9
ASSPGGAYNEQF